The 15 T cell receptor beta chains reported below all come from one sample, sequenced in a study of T cells in Graves' hyperthyroidism and ophthalmopathy. Amplification targeted TCR beta CDR3 regions from RNA transcripts. RT-PCR in the first round (using the HTBI primer set) targeted the TCR CDR3. MiXCR, run by TCRdb on the multiplex PCR reads, gives a single entry per CDR3 protein. The sample consists of hundreds of thousands of distinct CDR3 sequences, roughly a sixth of them appearing once. Sequencing used blood. The receptor source for this set is a woman aged 45-60 years with Graves' hyperthyroidism that later progressed to Graves' ophthalmopathy.

V is TRBV12-3 or TRBV12-4 and J is TRBJ1-2; D not resolved. Trimming stripped 5 bases from V and 4 bases from J, with 17 bases between. The CDR3 contains 15 residues. The CDR3 DNA reads as TGTGCCAGCAGTGGAACTCGGATGTTTGGCTATGGCTACACCTTC. It yields the protein CASSGTRMFGYGYTF.

The V gene is TRBV27, the J gene TRBJ1-6; D might be TRBD1 (6 bases). Trimming took off 6 bases at V and 7 bases at J, with 16 bases between the two ends. The CDR3 has 15 amino acids. Per the germline V gene, CDR1 is MNHEY and CDR2 is SMNVEV (reference sequence). Here the CDR3 reads CASSTGQRPNSPLHF. The CDR3 coding sequence is TGTGCCAGCAGCACCGGACAGAGACCCAATTCACCCCTCCACTTT.

This clonotype has a count of ten or more. The chain links TRBV3-1 to TRBJ2-1, with 13 bases fitting TRBD2. Germline loops: CDR1 LGHDT, CDR2 YNNKEL (reference sequence). This CDR3 is 15 amino acids long. J was trimmed by 9 bases and V by 5 bases; bases with no gene match: 7. DNA for the CDR3: TGTGCCAGCAGCTCAACTAGCGGGGGGGCAGGTGAGCAGTTCTTC. The encoded protein is CASSSTSGGAGEQFF.

This clonotype occurred many times. The V gene is TRBV11-2, the J gene TRBJ2-3, with 8 bases lining up with TRBD1. CDR3 length equals 17 residues. V lost 2 bases to trimming and J lost 8 bases; unmatched junction nucleotides: 15. The V gene's germline CDR1 is SGHAT and CDR2 FQNNGV. CDR3 nucleotide sequence: TGTGCCAGCAGCTTATCAGGGGGACAGGTGGTCCCTTTTACGCAGTATTTT. Protein product: CASSLSGGQVVPFTQYF.

This clonotype came up a few times. The V call is TRBV6-1, the J call TRBJ2-6; 7 nucleotides match TRBD1. CDR3 length: 14 amino acids. V shed 11 bases and J 0 bases; nucleotides not matched to a gene: 4. Germline V gene sequence: CDR1 MNHNS, CDR2 SASEGT. The CDR3 loop reads CAGQVLSGANVLTF. The CDR3 nucleotides are TGTGCCGGACAGGTTCTCTCTGGGGCCAACGTCCTGACTTTC.

This clonotype was counted only a few times. This rearrangement joins TRBV6-1 to TRBJ2-5; the match to TRBD2 covers 9 bases. Losses at the gene ends were 0 bases for V and 3 bases for J; bases not matched to a gene: 8. Germline CDR1 MNHNS, CDR2 SASEGT. The CDR3 has 17 residues. This CDR3 reads CASSEAQVAGEEETQYF. In nucleotides, the CDR3 is TGTGCCAGCAGTGAAGCGCAAGTAGCGGGGGAGGAAGAGACCCAGTACTTC.

This clonotype appeared many times. This CDR3 is CASTRGEGSYEQYF. The CDR3 region has the DNA TGTGCCAGCACCCGAGGGGAGGGCTCCTACGAGCAGTACTTC. The rearrangement uses TRBV6-1 and TRBJ2-7, with TRBD2 identical over 7 bases. The CDR3 runs 14 residues. Germline V gene lookup returns CDR1 MNHNS and CDR2 SASEGT. V lost 7 bases, J lost 0 bases, and 6 bases stayed unmatched.

This clonotype was counted at least ten times. The rearrangement links TRBV3-1 to TRBJ1-1; 9 bases are shared with TRBD1. Trimming removed 6 bases from V and 5 bases from J; junction bases left unmatched: 13. The CDR3 sequence is 16 residues long. The germline V gene encodes CDR1 LGHDT and CDR2 YNNKEL (reference sequence). The CDR3 sequence is CASSQGQGLGGTEAFF. The CDR3 nucleotides are TGTGCCAGCAGTCAGGGACAGGGCCTGGGAGGGACTGAAGCTTTCTTT. Looking up the rest from reference TRBV3-1 and TRBJ1-1 gives the full variable domain: DTAVSQTPKYLVTQMGNDKSIKCEQNLGHDTMYWYKQDSKKFLKIMFSYNNKELIINETVPNRFSPKSPDKAHLNLHINSLELGDSAVYFCASSQGQGLGGTEAFFGQGTRLTVV.

This clonotype was seen only a few times. CDR3 residues: CASSIGQENTEAFF. CDR3 nucleotides: TGCGCCAGCAGCATCGGCCAGGAGAACACTGAAGCTTTCTTT. The chain recombines TRBV5-1 with TRBJ1-1; D call uncertain. Germline V gives CDR1 SGHRS, CDR2 YFSETQ. Trimming left V 4 bases short and J 1 base short, with 11 bases between. The CDR3 runs to 14 residues.

This clonotype was seen a few times. The chain links TRBV2 to TRBJ1-2, with 10 bases that match TRBD1. V lost 7 bases and J lost 4; bases outside the gene matches: 12. From germline, CDR1 is SNHLY and CDR2 FYNNEI. The CDR3 sequence is 16 residues long. As DNA, the CDR3 is TGTGCCAGCACGCTGTCTAGGACAGGGGGAAGCTATGGCTACACCTTC. The encoded protein is CASTLSRTGGSYGYTF. The whole variable domain, filled in from reference TRBV2 and TRBJ1-2, reads EPEVTQTPSHQVTQMGQEVILRCVPISNHLYFYWYRQILGQKVEFLVSFYNNEISEKSEIFDDQFSVERPDGSNFTLKIRSTKLEDSAMYFCASTLSRTGGSYGYTFGSGTRLTVV.

This clonotype was seen a few times. The chain carries TRBV6-1 and TRBJ1-2, with D unresolved. CDR3 length: 12 amino acids. V was pared by 3 bases and J by 8 bases, with 10 bases between. The germline CDR1 and CDR2 sequences are MNHNS and SASEGT. The CDR3 protein is CASSDQSWGYTF. The CDR3 coding sequence is TGTGCCAGCAGTGATCAATCCTGGGGCTACACCTTC.

The CDR3 DNA follows: TGTGCCACCAGCAGTCCTGGGGAAGCCGGGGAGCTGTTTTTT. Residues: CATSSPGEAGELFF. The genes are TRBV15 and TRBJ2-2; D is unclear. CDR1 and CDR2 from the germline V gene are LNHNV and YYDKDF (reference sequence). V gave up 3 bases and J gave up 6 bases, with 11 bases separating them. The CDR3 has 14 amino acids.

In its sample, this clonotype was seen a few times. The chain combines TRBV6-1 with TRBJ2-5, with 7 bases fitting TRBD2. V was clipped by 4 bases and J by 5 bases; unmatched bases: 4. The V gene's germline CDR1 is MNHNS and CDR2 SASEGT. This CDR3 spans 13 amino acids. As DNA, the CDR3 is TGTGCCAGCAGTGGGAACGGGGGGGAGACCCAGTACTTC. This sequence encodes CASSGNGGETQYF.

The gene calls are TRBV18 and TRBJ1-1; TRBD1 aligns across 7 bases. The CDR3 extends over 16 amino acids. CDR1 KGHSH and CDR2 LQKENI come from the germline V gene. J gave up 1 base and V 3 bases, and 8 bases lay outside the gene matches. The CDR3 nucleotides are TGTGCCAGCTCACCTTTATCCGGGACAGCGAACACTGAAGCTTTCTTT. Amino acid sequence: CASSPLSGTANTEAFF. The variable domain in full, completed from reference TRBV18 and TRBJ1-1, reads NAGVMQNPRHLVRRRGQEARLRCSPMKGHSHVYWYRQLPEEGLKFMVYLQKENIIDESGMPKERFSAEFPKEGPSILRIQQVVRGDSAAYFCASSPLSGTANTEAFFGQGTRLTVV.

This clonotype was counted only a few times. This chain joins TRBV7-8 and TRBJ2-1; 16 nucleotides align to TRBD2. Germline V gene lookup returns CDR1 SGHVS and CDR2 FQNEAQ. V was clipped by 5 bases and J by 2 bases; unmatched bases: 9. This CDR3 comprises 19 residues. CDR3 region: CASSARQGTSGGAYNEQFF. The DNA for the CDR3 is TGTGCCAGCAGCGCAAGACAGGGGACTAGCGGGGGGGCCTACAATGAGCAGTTCTTC.